A single sample is the source of the 5 T cell receptor beta chains below, sequenced in a study of HIV-infected patients and healthy controls. Alpha and beta constant-region primers primed reverse transcription of around 500 ng RNA. Each of the alpha and beta chains got its own library through chain-specific third strand synthesis with indices. TCRdb analysed the 5' RACE reads with MiXCR anew, one entry per CDR3 protein. The sample includes thousands of distinct CDR3 sequences, approximately 7.9% of them seen just once. Whole blood was used without fractionation, so all unsorted peripheral T cells were included. The material was blood, obtained before antiretroviral therapy. These receptor sequences come from an adult with HIV infection. The donor label of this sample is uncertain.

This clonotype was counted at least ten times. The V and J genes are TRBV5-1 and TRBJ2-7, with D perhaps assigned TRBD1 or TRBD2 (5 bases each). The CDR3 consists of 16 residues. V was pared by 0 bases and J by 4 bases, with 17 bases between. CDR1 and CDR2 from the germline V gene are SGHRS and YFSETQ. CDR3 in DNA: TGCGCCAGCAGCTTGGACGGGACGGACGGAGGATACGAGCAGTACTTC. The encoded protein is CASSLDGTDGGYEQYF.

In its sample, this clonotype was seen many times. The V call is TRBV12-3 or TRBV12-4, the J call TRBJ2-1, with D tentatively TRBD1 (5 bases). V was pared by 4 bases and J by 8 bases, with 18 bases between. This CDR3 spans 15 amino acids. CDR3 bases: TGTGCCAGCAGTTCCAACGCCCGACAGTTGGATGAGCAGTTCTTC. Translated, it gives CASSSNARQLDEQFF.

The chain employs TRBV7-8 and TRBJ2-1; D is possibly TRBD1 (6 bases). Germline V gene sequence: CDR1 SGHVS, CDR2 FQNEAQ. The CDR3 consists of 13 residues. Trimming removed 1 base from V and 8 bases from J, with 9 bases in between. The CDR3 protein is CASSLGPGDEQFF. The CDR3 coding sequence is TGTGCCAGCAGCTTAGGGCCAGGGGATGAGCAGTTCTTC.

This clonotype was counted only a few times. This chain uses TRBV5-1 with TRBJ1-2; D is perhaps TRBD1 (6 bases). The ends were cut back, 4 bases at V and 4 bases at J, with 23 bases in the middle. This CDR3 region has 17 residues. Germline CDR1 reads SGHRS; CDR2 reads YFSETQ. The CDR3 loop is CASSRDVGGAQGYGYTF. The CDR3 nucleotides are TGCGCCAGCAGCCGGGACGTGGGGGGCGCCCAGGGCTATGGCTACACCTTC. Drawing the rest from reference TRBV5-1 and TRBJ1-2, the complete variable domain is KAGVTQTPRYLIKTRGQQVTLSCSPISGHRSVSWYQQTPGQGLQFLFEYFSETQRNKGNFPGRFSGRQFSNSRSEMNVSTLELGDSALYLCASSRDVGGAQGYGYTFGSGTRLTVV.

V usage is TRBV6-2 or TRBV6-3 and J usage is TRBJ1-1; D remains unclear. This CDR3 spans 13 amino acids. Trimming left V 1 base short and J 1 base short, with 4 bases between. In germline, CDR1 is MNHEY, CDR2 SVGEGT. CDR3 in DNA: TGTGCCAGCAGTTACTGGACGAACACTGAAGCTTTCTTT. Protein product: CASSYWTNTEAFF.